This T cell receptor beta chain was retrieved from a study of T cells in Graves' hyperthyroidism and ophthalmopathy. This clonotype was detected many times. Its matching antigen is unknown. Not enrolled were patients with uncontrolled infection, other autoimmune disease, pregnancy or lactation. Thyroid ultrasound and orbital computed tomography, with clinical symptoms and serum thyroxine and TRAb, informed diagnoses. Study-wide results and caveats: Blood shared most expanded thyroid clonotypes above 0.001.

Researchers took RNA transcripts and amplified the TCR beta CDR3 regions from them. When the TCR CDR3 underwent first-round RT-PCR, the HTBI primer set was used. One entry per CDR3 protein, called by TCRdb with MiXCR from the multiplex PCR reads. This sample has around 350,000 distinct CDR3 sequences, with about 12% found just once. Looked up from germline, CDR1 is LNHNV and CDR2 is YYDKDF (reference sequence). V was pared by 1 base and J by 8 bases, with 8 bases between. The CDR3 runs to 13 residues. This sequence joins TRBV15 and TRBJ1-4, with D unclear. The source material was blood. The receptor was derived from a young woman with Graves' hyperthyroidism. In DNA, the CDR3 is TGTGCCACCAGCAGAGCCGAACAGGAAAAACTGTTTTTT. Residues: CATSRAEQEKLFF.